Listed here are 4 T cell receptor beta chains from one sample, sequenced in a study of blood T cells in healthy people across ages. For the second PCR, which ran for roughly 7 to 11 cycles, a sample-barcoded 5' primer and a J-beta primer mix were used. MiXCR, applied by TCRdb to the 5' RACE reads, yields one record per CDR3 protein. Altogether around 580,000 distinct CDR3 sequences are present, around 48% being singletons, with the ten largest covering around 23%. The sequenced sample consisted of blood. These receptors were collected from a man older than 75 in good health.

A few counts support this clonotype. The genes are TRBV6-2 or TRBV6-3 and TRBJ2-5; TRBD2 matches at 9 bases. Trimming removed 3 bases from V and 2 bases from J; junction bases left unmatched: 13. CDR1 is MNHEY, CDR2 SVGEGT, per germline. The CDR3 length is 18 residues. The CDR3 coding sequence is TGTGCCAGCAGTTATTGGGCCCAGCGGGAGGCCGTGCAAGAGACCCAGTACTTC. This gives the protein CASSYWAQREAVQETQYF.

The chain joins TRBV20-1 to TRBJ1-1, with D possibly matching TRBD1 (5 bases). V was shortened by 2 bases and J by 6 bases, with 22 bases between the two germline ends. The germline V gene encodes CDR1 DFQATT and CDR2 SNEGSKA (reference sequence). The CDR3 is 16 amino acids. The CDR3 is CSARRGFQGRIAEAFF. In DNA, the CDR3 is TGCAGTGCTAGAAGGGGATTTCAGGGTCGAATCGCTGAAGCTTTCTTT.

The chain is built from TRBV6-2 or TRBV6-3 and TRBJ2-1; D is perhaps TRBD2 (6 bases). This CDR3 spans 14 amino acids. V lost 6 bases to trimming and J lost 5 bases, with 14 bases between them. Germline CDR1 MNHEY, CDR2 SVGEGT. As DNA, the CDR3 is TGTGCCAGCAGAGGTTTCCCGGGGGACAATGAGCAGTTCTTC. This sequence encodes CASRGFPGDNEQFF.

V and J are TRBV28 and TRBJ1-2; tentative D call: TRBD1 (6 bases). Germline CDR1 is MDHEN and CDR2 is SYDVKM. This CDR3 is 13 amino acids long. With 1 base removed from V and 5 bases from J, the gap between germline ends came to 8 bases. Here the CDR3 reads CASSLSGAYGYTF. In DNA form, the CDR3 reads TGTGCCAGCAGTTTATCGGGGGCGTATGGCTACACCTTC.